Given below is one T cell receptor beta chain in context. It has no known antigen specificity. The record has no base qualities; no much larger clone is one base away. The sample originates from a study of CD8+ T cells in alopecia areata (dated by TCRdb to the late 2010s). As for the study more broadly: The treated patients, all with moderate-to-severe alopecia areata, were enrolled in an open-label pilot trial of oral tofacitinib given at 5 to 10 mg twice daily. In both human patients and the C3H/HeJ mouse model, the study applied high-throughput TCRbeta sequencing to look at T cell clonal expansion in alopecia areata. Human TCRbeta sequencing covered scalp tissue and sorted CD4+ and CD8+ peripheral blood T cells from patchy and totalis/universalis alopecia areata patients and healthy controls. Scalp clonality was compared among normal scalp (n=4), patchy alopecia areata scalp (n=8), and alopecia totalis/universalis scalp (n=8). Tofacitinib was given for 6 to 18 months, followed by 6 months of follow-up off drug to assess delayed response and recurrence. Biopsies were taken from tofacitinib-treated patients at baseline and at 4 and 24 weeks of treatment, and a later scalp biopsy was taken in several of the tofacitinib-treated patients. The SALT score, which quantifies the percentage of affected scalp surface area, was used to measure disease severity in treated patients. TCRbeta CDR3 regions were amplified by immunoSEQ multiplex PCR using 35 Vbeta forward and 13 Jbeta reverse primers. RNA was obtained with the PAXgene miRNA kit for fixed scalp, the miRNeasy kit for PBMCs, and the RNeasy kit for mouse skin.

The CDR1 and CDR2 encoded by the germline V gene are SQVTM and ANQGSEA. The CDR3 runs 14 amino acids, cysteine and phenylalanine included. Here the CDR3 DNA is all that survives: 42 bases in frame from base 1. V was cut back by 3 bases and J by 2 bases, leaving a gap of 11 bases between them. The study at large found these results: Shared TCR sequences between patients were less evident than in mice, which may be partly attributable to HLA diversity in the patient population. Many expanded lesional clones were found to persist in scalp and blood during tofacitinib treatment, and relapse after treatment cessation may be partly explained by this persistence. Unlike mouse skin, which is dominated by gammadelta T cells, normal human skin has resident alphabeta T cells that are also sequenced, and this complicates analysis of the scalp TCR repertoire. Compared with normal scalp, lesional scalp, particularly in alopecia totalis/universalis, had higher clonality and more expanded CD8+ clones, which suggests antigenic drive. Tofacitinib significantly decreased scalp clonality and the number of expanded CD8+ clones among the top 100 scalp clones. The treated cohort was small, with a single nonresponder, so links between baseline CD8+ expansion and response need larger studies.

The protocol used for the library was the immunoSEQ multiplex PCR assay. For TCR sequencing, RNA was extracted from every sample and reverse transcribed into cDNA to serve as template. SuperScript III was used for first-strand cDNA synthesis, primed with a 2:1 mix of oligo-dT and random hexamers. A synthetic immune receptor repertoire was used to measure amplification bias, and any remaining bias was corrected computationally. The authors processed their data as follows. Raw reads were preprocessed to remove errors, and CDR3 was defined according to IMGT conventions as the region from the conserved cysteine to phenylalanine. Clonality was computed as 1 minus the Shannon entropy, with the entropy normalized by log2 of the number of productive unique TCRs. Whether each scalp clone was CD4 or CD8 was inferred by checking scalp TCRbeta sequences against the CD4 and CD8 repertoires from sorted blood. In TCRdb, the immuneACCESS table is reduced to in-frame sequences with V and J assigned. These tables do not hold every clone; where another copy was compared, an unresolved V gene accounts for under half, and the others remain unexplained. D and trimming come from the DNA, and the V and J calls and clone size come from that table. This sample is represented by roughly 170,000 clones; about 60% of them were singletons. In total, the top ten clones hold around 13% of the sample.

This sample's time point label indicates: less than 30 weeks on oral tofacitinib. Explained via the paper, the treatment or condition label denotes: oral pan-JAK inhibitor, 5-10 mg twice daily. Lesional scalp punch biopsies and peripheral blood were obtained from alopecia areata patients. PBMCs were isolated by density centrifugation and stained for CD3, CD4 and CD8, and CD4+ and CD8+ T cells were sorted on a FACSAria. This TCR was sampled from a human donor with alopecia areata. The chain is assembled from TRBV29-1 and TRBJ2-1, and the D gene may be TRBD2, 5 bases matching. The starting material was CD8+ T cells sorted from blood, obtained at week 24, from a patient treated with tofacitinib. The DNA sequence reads TGCAGCGTTGACTCCGGGGATGCCTACAATGAGCAGTTCTTC. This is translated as CSVDSGDAYNEQFF.